Each of the 9 T cell receptor beta chains below was sequenced from the same sample in a study of T cell responses to AZD1222 COVID-19 vaccine. The protocol was immunoSEQ multiplex PCR, while the TCRdb copy is restricted to in-frame clones and leaves out a portion. The sample has about 130,000 clones; over 75% are singletons. Sequenced material: peripheral blood, taken on day 0 of AZD1222 vaccination. Every receptor here comes from an adult in good health.

The chain employs TRBV6-1 and TRBJ1-5, with 12 bases fitting TRBD1. This CDR3 has 16 residues. Germline loops: CDR1 MNHNS, CDR2 SASEGT. V was clipped by 2 bases and J by 5 bases; unmatched bases: 4. This CDR3 reads CASSEWDRGPDQPQHF. The CDR3 DNA follows: TGTGCCAGCAGTGAATGGGACAGGGGGCCTGATCAGCCCCAGCATTTT.

The chain joins TRBV19 to TRBJ2-5, with D possibly matching TRBD2 (5 bases). Germline V gene lookup returns CDR1 LNHDA and CDR2 SQIVND (reference sequence). V lost 2 bases and J lost 5, with 9 bases in between. The CDR3 covers 13 residues. The CDR3 here is CASSITREETQYF. The CDR3 nucleotides read TGTGCCAGTAGTATAACGAGGGAGGAGACCCAGTACTTC.

V is TRBV10-3 and J is TRBJ2-5; D is perhaps TRBD1 (7 bases). CDR1 and CDR2 (germline): ENHRY, SYGVKD. The CDR3 consists of 15 residues. Trimming took 2 bases from V and 4 from J, leaving 14 bases between them. This chain's CDR3 is CAISEPGAGGETQYF. The CDR3 nucleotides are TGTGCCATCAGTGAGCCGGGGGCAGGGGGAGAGACCCAGTACTTC.

The rearrangement links TRBV6-5 to TRBJ2-2; D is possibly TRBD1 (6 bases). Trimming removed 7 bases from V and 0 bases from J, with 9 bases in between. The CDR3 contains 14 residues. CDR1 is MNHEY, CDR2 SVGAGI, per germline. The CDR3 region has the DNA TGTGCCAGCAAGAGGGGGACGAACACCGGGGAGCTGTTTTTT. Residues: CASKRGTNTGELFF.

The chain couples TRBV5-1 to TRBJ1-1; D remains unclear. The CDR3 is made up of 13 amino acids. With 3 bases removed from V and 1 base from J, the gap between germline ends came to 7 bases. In germline, CDR1 is SGHRS, CDR2 YFSETQ. CDR3: CASSSGQNTEAFF. Here the CDR3 DNA reads TGCGCCAGCAGCTCTGGCCAGAACACTGAAGCTTTCTTT.

The chain joins TRBV9 to TRBJ2-7; 7 bases map to TRBD1. V shed 2 bases, J shed 1 base, and the junction held 9 bases outside the gene matches. Germline CDR1 is SGDLS and CDR2 is YYNGEE. There are 16 residues in the CDR3. The CDR3, as DNA: TGTGCCAGCAGCGTTCACCCGGGACAGAGTTCCTACGAGCAGTACTTC. Translation gives CASSVHPGQSSYEQYF. Using reference TRBV9 and TRBJ2-7 for the parts outside the CDR3, the full variable domain is DSGVTQTPKHLITATGQRVTLRCSPRSGDLSVYWYQQSLDQGLQFLIQYYNGEERAKGNILERFSAQQFPDLHSELNLSSLELGDSALYFCASSVHPGQSSYEQYFGPGTRLTVT.

This clone was seen once. This sequence joins TRBV6-5 and TRBJ1-1; D ambiguous. V was trimmed by 2 bases and J by 10 bases, leaving 14 bases between them. The CDR3 loop spans 13 amino acids. CDR1 and CDR2 (germline): MNHEY, SVGAGI. The CDR3 sequence: CASSYNEGGGAFF. CDR3 nucleotides: TGTGCCAGCAGTTACAACGAGGGCGGTGGAGCTTTCTTT.

The V gene is TRBV7-9, the J gene TRBJ2-3; TRBD1 matches at 7 bases. CDR3 length: 15 residues. In germline, CDR1 is SEHNR, CDR2 FQNEAQ (reference sequence). Trimming removed 6 bases from V and 4 bases from J; junction bases left unmatched: 10. This chain's CDR3 is CASSTRDRNPDTQYF. CDR3 bases: TGTGCCAGCAGTACCCGGGACAGAAACCCAGATACGCAGTATTTT.

The chain links TRBV6-1 to TRBJ2-5; D possibly corresponds to TRBD1 (6 bases). The CDR3 covers 16 residues. Per the germline V gene, CDR1 is MNHNS and CDR2 is SASEGT. Trimming left V 2 bases short and J 5 bases short, with 18 bases between. The CDR3 sequence: CASSENGVGAGETQYF. The DNA of the CDR3 is TGTGCCAGCAGTGAAAATGGGGTGGGGGCCGGTGAGACCCAGTACTTC.